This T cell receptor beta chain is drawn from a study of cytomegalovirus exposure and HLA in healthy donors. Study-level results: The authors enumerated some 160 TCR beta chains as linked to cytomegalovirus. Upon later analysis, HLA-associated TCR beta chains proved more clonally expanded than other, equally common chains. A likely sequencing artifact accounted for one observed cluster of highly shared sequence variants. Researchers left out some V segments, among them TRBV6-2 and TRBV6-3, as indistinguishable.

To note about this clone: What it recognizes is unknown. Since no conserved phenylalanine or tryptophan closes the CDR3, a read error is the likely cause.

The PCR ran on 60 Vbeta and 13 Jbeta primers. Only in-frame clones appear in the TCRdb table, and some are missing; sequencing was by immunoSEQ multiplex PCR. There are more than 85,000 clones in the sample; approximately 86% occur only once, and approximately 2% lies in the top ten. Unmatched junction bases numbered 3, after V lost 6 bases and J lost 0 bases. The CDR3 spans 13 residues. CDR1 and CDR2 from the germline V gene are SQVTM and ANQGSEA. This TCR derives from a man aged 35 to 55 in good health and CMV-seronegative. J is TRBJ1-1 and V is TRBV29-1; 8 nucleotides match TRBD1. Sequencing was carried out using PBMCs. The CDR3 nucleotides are TGCAGCGTAATGACAGGGGTGAACACTGAAGCTTTCGTT. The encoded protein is CSVMTGVNTEAFV.